The 2 T cell receptor beta chains listed next were all sequenced from one sample in a study of long-term antiretroviral therapy in people with HIV. Researchers report immunoSEQ v3.0 was run at survey level. Here immunoSEQ multiplex PCR was the method, and the copy in TCRdb shows in-frame clones only, minus some. The table lists around 13,000 clones, roughly three quarters of them singletons. The material was unsorted PBMCs, obtained 0.5 years before starting antiretroviral therapy. Receptor source: a woman aged 35 to 49 with HIV.

This chain connects TRBV19 to TRBJ1-1; D uncertain. The CDR3 consists of 14 residues. Trimming removed 4 bases from V and 6 bases from J, with 15 bases in between. CDR1 is LNHDA, CDR2 SQIVND, per germline (reference sequence). The CDR3 sequence: CASSNRGDRAEAFF. The CDR3 nucleotides are TGTGCCAGTAGTAACCGAGGTGATCGCGCTGAAGCTTTCTTT.

The CDR3 protein is CASGRGPSFGELFF. CDR3 nucleotide sequence: TGTGCCAGCGGGCGGGGTCCATCGTTCGGGGAGCTGTTTTTT. V gene TRBV5-4 combines with J gene TRBJ2-2, with D possibly being TRBD2 (6 bases). The ends were cut back, 7 bases at V and 7 bases at J, with 17 bases in the middle. The CDR3 loop spans 14 amino acids. Per germline, CDR1 SGHNT and CDR2 YYREEE (reference sequence).